This entry lists 24 T cell receptor beta chains sequenced from one sample in a study of shared clonotypes between healthy human individuals. Some clones are missing from TCRdb's copy, which holds only in-frame ones; the method was immunoSEQ multiplex PCR. The profile covers roughly 1,100,000 clones, with roughly 80% appearing a single time and roughly 1.4% taken by the ten largest. Sequencing input: memory CD4+ T cells sorted from blood. Indicated subset: CD45RA-negative fraction. These receptor sequences come from a man aged 18 to 35 in good health.

This chain uses TRBV5-1 with TRBJ2-1, with D unresolved. The CDR3 length is 13 residues. Germline V gene lookup returns CDR1 SGHRS and CDR2 YFSETQ. Deletions cut 2 bases from V and 10 bases from J, with 13 bases between. The CDR3 DNA reads as TGCGCCAGCAGCTTATCTCCATCAGGCGAGCAGTTCTTC. The encoded protein is CASSLSPSGEQFF.

The chain is built from TRBV25-1 and TRBJ1-6; D is ambiguous. Deletions cut 1 base from V and 0 bases from J, with 7 bases between. Germline CDR1 MGHDK, CDR2 SYGVNS. CDR3 length: 16 residues. CDR3 in DNA: TGTGCCAGCAGTGAATCGGATTCCTCCTATAATTCACCCCTCCACTTT. Encoded protein: CASSESDSSYNSPLHF.

This clone has only a few counts. This sequence joins TRBV5-1 and TRBJ2-3; the match to TRBD2 covers 10 bases. Germline V lookup: CDR1 SGHRS, CDR2 YFSETQ. The CDR3 covers 17 residues. Trimming took 4 bases from V and 1 from J; bases not matched to a gene: 9. CDR3 region: CASSALGLAFGTDTQYF. In DNA, the CDR3 is TGCGCCAGCAGCGCGCTGGGACTAGCGTTCGGCACAGATACGCAGTATTTT.

This clone is a singleton in its sample. The rearrangement uses TRBV30 and TRBJ2-5, with a weak D call TRBD1 (7 bases). The end of the DNA aligns better with TRBJ2-7, so the J call may be wrong. Per germline, CDR1 GTSNPN and CDR2 SVGIG (reference sequence). The CDR3 has 14 residues. CDR3 in amino acids: CAWSVSYRGGEQYF. CDR3 sequence (DNA): TGTGCCTGGAGTGTTAGTTACAGGGGAGGCGAGCAGTACTTC.

Remarks on this clone: One base away lies a much larger clone, so this may be a sequencing read error. Additional DNA sequences in this sample encode the identical CDR3. V is TRBV5-1 and J is TRBJ1-4; 7 positions match TRBD1. Germline CDR1 SGHRS, CDR2 YFSETQ. This CDR3 is 14 amino acids long. Trimming cost V 0 bases and J 4 bases; bases outside gene matches: 0. This CDR3 is CASSLGQGNEKLFF. The CDR3, as DNA: TGCGCCAGCAGCTTGGGACAGGGTAATGAAAAACTGTTTTTT.

This chain links TRBV2 with TRBJ2-2; tentative D call: TRBD2 (5 bases). V was shortened by 6 bases and J by 6 bases, with 11 bases between the two germline ends. Germline V gene data show CDR1 as SNHLY and CDR2 as FYNNEI. This CDR3 is 13 amino acids long. The CDR3 is CASRGMGAGELFF. The CDR3 DNA is TGTGCCAGCAGGGGCATGGGAGCCGGGGAGCTGTTTTTT.

The genes are TRBV6-6 and TRBJ2-2; possibly TRBD2 for D (6 bases). Trimming shortened V by 6 bases and J by 7 bases, and 15 bases separated the two germline ends. Germline V gives CDR1 MNHNY, CDR2 SVGAGI (reference sequence). This CDR3 is 14 amino acids long. The CDR3 loop reads CASRIEGGGGELFF. The CDR3 nucleotides read TGTGCCAGCAGGATCGAGGGAGGAGGCGGGGAGCTGTTTTTT.

This clone appeared a few times. The chain links TRBV9 to TRBJ2-5; 8 bases are shared with TRBD1. The V gene's germline CDR1 is SGDLS and CDR2 YYNGEE. Trimming took 3 bases from V and 6 from J; bases not matched to a gene: 13. This CDR3 is built from 16 residues. CDR3: CASSAPGGAFQQTQYF. The CDR3 DNA follows: TGTGCCAGCAGCGCCCCAGGGGGCGCTTTTCAACAGACCCAGTACTTC.

J is TRBJ1-6 and V is TRBV6-1; 7 nucleotides align to TRBD1. V shed 6 bases and J 5 bases; nucleotides not matched to a gene: 4. Germline V gives CDR1 MNHNS, CDR2 SASEGT. The CDR3 consists of 14 residues. CDR3 sequence (DNA): TGTGCCAGCAGAAGGGACAGCGATAATTCACCCCTCCACTTT. Translation gives CASRRDSDNSPLHF.

This chain links TRBV7-2 with TRBJ2-5; 9 positions match TRBD1. This CDR3 is 15 amino acids long. The V and J ends lost 5 bases and 7 bases, in that order; junction bases with no gene match: 11. Germline assignment: CDR1 SGHTA and CDR2 FQGNSA. The CDR3 DNA reads TGTGCCAGCAGCGTTACAGGGGGCGCATCTTGGACCCAGTACTTC. Protein sequence: CASSVTGGASWTQYF.

The chain has TRBV18 and TRBJ2-1, with 9 positions matching TRBD2. CDR1 KGHSH and CDR2 LQKENI come from the germline V gene. With V trimmed by 6 bases and J by 10 bases, 7 bases remained unmatched. The CDR3 totals 13 residues. The CDR3 nucleotides read TGTGCCAGCTCTCCTCTAGCGGGACGGGAGCAGTTCTTC. Translating it yields CASSPLAGREQFF.

This clone came up a few times. V is TRBV2 and J is TRBJ2-1; 9 bases agree with TRBD1. The trim removed 10 bases at V and 4 bases at J, leaving 5 bases unmatched. The CDR3 is 13 amino acids. Germline values: CDR1 SNHLY, CDR2 FYNNEI. The CDR3 here is CATLTGGYNEQFF. DNA for the CDR3: TGTGCCACCCTGACAGGGGGTTACAATGAGCAGTTCTTC.

V is TRBV14 and J is TRBJ1-6; D is unresolved. The germline CDR1 and CDR2 sequences are SGHDN and FVKESK. The length of the CDR3 is 14 residues. The V and J ends lost 6 bases and 5 bases respectively, with 11 bases between them. CDR3 nucleotides: TGTGCCAGCAGACAGTCACTAGATAATTCACCCCTCCACTTT. As protein: CASRQSLDNSPLHF.

For this clone: This same CDR3 is encoded by further DNA sequences in the sample. The V gene is TRBV6-5, the J gene TRBJ1-2; D not certain. From germline, CDR1 is MNHEY and CDR2 SVGAGI. The CDR3 is 12 amino acids. V lost 5 bases and J 4 bases, leaving 8 bases between the germline ends. CDR3 in DNA: TGTGCCAGCAGTCCCGGGAGCTATGGCTACACCTTC. As protein: CASSPGSYGYTF.

The CDR3 coding sequence is TGTGCCAGCAGTTATAGGGCCAAAAACATTCAGTACTTC. This gives the protein CASSYRAKNIQYF. The chain couples TRBV6-9 to TRBJ2-4; unclear D gene. Trimming stripped 2 bases from V and 1 base from J, with 3 bases between. This CDR3 comprises 13 residues. CDR1 and CDR2 (germline): MNHGY, SVAAGI.

The genes are TRBV2 and TRBJ2-7, with D hard to call. Germline V lookup: CDR1 SNHLY, CDR2 FYNNEI. V was cut by 7 bases and J by 3 bases, with 10 bases left in between. This CDR3 is 12 amino acids long. This chain's CDR3 is CASNSLGYEQYF. CDR3 bases: TGTGCCAGCAACTCTCTGGGCTACGAGCAGTACTTC.

The rearrangement uses TRBV30 and TRBJ1-1; no clear D. The ends were cut back, 6 bases at V and 0 bases at J, with 17 bases in the middle. CDR1 and CDR2 from the germline V gene are GTSNPN and SVGIG (reference sequence). The CDR3 runs 15 residues. The CDR3 coding sequence is TGTGCCTGTACCAGAATAGGCCGGATGAACACTGAAGCTTTCTTT. Its protein product is CACTRIGRMNTEAFF.

This clone appeared a single time. The chain uses TRBV5-6 and TRBJ2-1; perhaps TRBD2 as D (7 bases). V dropped 5 bases and J dropped 8 bases, with 14 bases sitting between them. The germline gives CDR1 SGHDT, CDR2 YYEEEE. The CDR3 consists of 13 residues. The CDR3 sequence: CASRDSAGDEQFF. The CDR3 DNA sequence: TGTGCCAGCAGGGACAGCGCGGGGGATGAGCAGTTCTTC.

The J gene is TRBJ2-1, the V gene TRBV27; D possibly corresponds to TRBD2 (6 bases). CDR3 size: 15 residues. Trimming removed 6 bases at V and 2 bases at J, with 14 bases between. Germline V gene data show CDR1 as MNHEY and CDR2 as SMNVEV (reference sequence). This CDR3 is CASSRTILTYNEQFF. DNA for the CDR3: TGTGCCAGCAGCCGGACTATCCTTACCTACAATGAGCAGTTCTTC.

V gene TRBV7-9 combines with J gene TRBJ2-3; D gene uncertain. CDR1 SEHNR and CDR2 FQNEAQ come from the germline V gene (reference sequence). This CDR3 contains 14 residues. The V end was cut by 1 base, the J end by 2 bases, with 7 bases between. CDR3: CASSLGGYTDTQYF. As DNA, the CDR3 is TGTGCCAGCAGCTTAGGGGGATACACAGATACGCAGTATTTT.

This clone was seen many times. V is TRBV4-1 and J is TRBJ2-7, with a weak D call TRBD1 (6 bases). There are 14 residues in the CDR3. Trimming pared 4 bases from V and 2 bases from J, leaving 12 bases between. From germline, CDR1 is MGHRA and CDR2 YSYEKL. CDR3 coding DNA: TGCGCCAGCAGCCTGGGGGCTGAGACCTACGAGCAGTACTTC. Its translation: CASSLGAETYEQYF.

The V and J genes are TRBV28 and TRBJ1-5; D gene ambiguous. The germline V gene has CDR1 MDHEN and CDR2 SYDVKM. The CDR3 contains 13 residues. CDR3 coding DNA: TGTGCGATAGCGAGAAATAGCAATCAGCCCCAGCATTTT. Translation gives CAIARNSNQPQHF.

The rearrangement links TRBV7-3 to TRBJ2-1, with no clear D. Per the germline V gene, CDR1 is SGHTA and CDR2 is FQGTGA. The CDR3 is 13 residues long. V was cut by 9 bases and J by 0 bases, with 9 bases left in between. This CDR3 reads CASAGSSYNEQFF. CDR3 DNA sequence: TGTGCCAGTGCCGGCTCCTCCTACAATGAGCAGTTCTTC.

The rearrangement uses TRBV15 and TRBJ1-1; the D gene is possibly TRBD1 (5 bases). V gave up 3 bases and J gave up 6 bases, with 20 bases separating them. Germline CDR1 and CDR2: LNHNV and YYDKDF (reference sequence). This CDR3 has 16 amino acids. The CDR3 loop is CATSRGVPRVDSEAFF. The CDR3 DNA follows: TGTGCCACCAGCAGGGGGGTCCCCAGGGTTGATTCTGAAGCTTTCTTT.